Following are 15 T cell receptor beta chains from one sample sequenced in a study of shared clonotypes between healthy human individuals. The repertoire was sequenced with immunoSEQ multiplex PCR; TCRdb's copy has only in-frame clones and lacks some. The sample yields about 530,000 clones, 90% to 96% seen once. The sequencing input was naive CD4+ T cells sorted from blood. Subset: CD45RA+ positively selected. These receptors came from a woman under 40 in good health.

This rearrangement joins TRBV11-2 to TRBJ2-1; 12 nucleotides line up with TRBD2. Losses at the gene ends were 5 bases for V and 4 bases for J; bases not matched to a gene: 3. This CDR3 contains 15 residues. The germline gives CDR1 SGHAT, CDR2 FQNNGV. The CDR3: CASSPTSGSYNEQFF. The CDR3 DNA reads as TGTGCCAGCAGCCCGACTAGCGGGAGTTACAATGAGCAGTTCTTC.

The rearrangement joins TRBV5-4 to TRBJ2-5; D gene uncertain. The germline V gene has CDR1 SGHNT and CDR2 YYREEE (reference sequence). The V and J ends lost 4 bases and 0 bases respectively, with 13 bases between them. This CDR3 has 15 amino acids. CDR3 region: CASSNPKVYQETQYF. CDR3 DNA: TGTGCCAGCAGCAACCCGAAAGTGTACCAAGAGACCCAGTACTTC.

The V and J genes are TRBV5-1 and TRBJ2-7; D uncertain. The CDR3 consists of 14 residues. CDR1 and CDR2 (germline): SGHRS, YFSETQ. V was shortened by 2 bases and J by 0 bases, with 9 bases between the two germline ends. CDR3 protein: CASSFSVFSYEQYF. The DNA of the CDR3 is TGCGCCAGCAGCTTCAGCGTTTTCTCCTACGAGCAGTACTTC.

This chain links TRBV28 with TRBJ2-7; the D gene could be TRBD1 or TRBD2 (5 bases each). CDR1 is MDHEN and CDR2 is SYDVKM in the germline V gene. V was clipped by 1 base and J by 4 bases, with 11 bases between them. The CDR3 contains 14 residues. The CDR3 region is CASSLLGDRYEQYF. The CDR3 DNA is TGTGCCAGCAGTTTATTGGGGGATCGGTACGAGCAGTACTTC.

The chain recombines TRBV20-1 with TRBJ2-1, with a weak D call TRBD2 (5 bases). Germline V CDR1 and CDR2: DFQATT, SNEGSKA (reference sequence). The CDR3 has 11 amino acids. The CDR3: CRARGGSEQFF. CDR3 DNA: TGCAGGGCCCGAGGTGGGAGTGAGCAGTTCTTC.

The genes are TRBV19 and TRBJ2-7, with 7 nucleotides matching TRBD2. The CDR3 extends over 15 amino acids. V was clipped by 6 bases and J by 2 bases; unmatched bases: 10. Germline assignment: CDR1 LNHDA and CDR2 SQIVND (reference sequence). CDR3 residues: CASRPLGGPAYEQYF. The DNA of the CDR3 is TGTGCCAGTAGACCTCTGGGAGGGCCTGCCTACGAGCAGTACTTC. Full variable domain (rest looked up from reference TRBV19 and TRBJ2-7): DGGITQSPKYLFRKEGQNVTLSCEQNLNHDAMYWYRQDPGQGLRLIYYSQIVNDFQKGDIAEGYSVSREKKESFPLTVTSAQKNPTAFYLCASRPLGGPAYEQYFGPGTRLTVT.

V is TRBV28 and J is TRBJ2-7, with 9 bases that match TRBD2. V trimming: 2 bases; J trimming: 3 bases; junction bases outside the gene matches: 5. Per the germline V gene, CDR1 is MDHEN and CDR2 is SYDVKM. The CDR3 totals 15 residues. The CDR3 sequence is CASSLDSSGIYEQYF. Written as DNA, the CDR3 is TGTGCCAGCAGTTTAGATTCTAGCGGGATCTACGAGCAGTACTTC.

The V and J genes are TRBV13 and TRBJ2-2, with TRBD2 matching 13 bases. With V trimmed by 4 bases and J by 6 bases, 8 bases remained unmatched. Germline CDR1 reads PRHDT; CDR2 reads FYEKMQ (reference sequence). There are 17 residues in the CDR3. The CDR3 DNA sequence: TGTGCCAGCAGCTACGGACTAGCGGGAGTGAGCGCCGGGGAGCTGTTTTTT. Translation gives CASSYGLAGVSAGELFF.

A word on this clone: At one end the junction does not follow the germline gene, possibly because of a read error. The V call is TRBV27, the J call TRBJ2-2, with unresolved D. The CDR3 consists of 13 residues. Per the germline V gene, CDR1 is MNHEY and CDR2 is SMNVEV (reference sequence). The CDR3 is CANSTHYTGELFF. The CDR3 nucleotides are TGTGCCAACAGTACTCACTACACCGGGGAGCTGTTTTTT.

The rearrangement links TRBV27 to TRBJ2-2, with 14 nucleotides matching TRBD2. There are 16 residues in the CDR3. J gave up 5 bases and V 7 bases, and 6 bases lay outside the gene matches. CDR1 MNHEY and CDR2 SMNVEV come from the germline V gene (reference sequence). The CDR3 nucleotides read TGTGCCAGCACTGGGACTAGCGGGAGTAGAACCGGGGAGCTGTTTTTT. Translation gives CASTGTSGSRTGELFF.

This chain links TRBV7-8 with TRBJ1-4; TRBD1 agrees at 9 bases. The CDR3 runs 14 residues. Per the germline V gene, CDR1 is SGHVS and CDR2 is FQNEAQ. The V gene end was trimmed by 8 bases and the J gene end by 6 bases; junction bases not matched to a gene: 7. In DNA form, the CDR3 reads TGTGCCAGCGGCGAACAGGGGGCAGATGAAAAACTGTTTTTT. Its translation: CASGEQGADEKLFF.

This chain joins TRBV6-1 and TRBJ2-1, with D tentatively TRBD2 (5 bases). The CDR3 extends over 16 amino acids. Germline V lookup: CDR1 MNHNS, CDR2 SASEGT. Trimming pared 2 bases from V and 5 bases from J, leaving 16 bases between. Written as DNA, the CDR3 is TGTGCCAGCAGTGAAACCCGCAGGACTGGCGACAATGAGCAGTTCTTC. Residues: CASSETRRTGDNEQFF.

The CDR3 reads CASSLPTGGGSPLHF. The CDR3 DNA reads TGTGCCAGCAGTTTACCAACAGGGGGAGGATCACCCCTCCACTTT. The chain is built from TRBV28 and TRBJ1-6; 8 positions match TRBD1. Trimming cost V 2 bases and J 10 bases; bases outside gene matches: 7. Germline lookup yields CDR1 MDHEN and CDR2 SYDVKM. This CDR3 region has 15 residues.

The V and J genes are TRBV28 and TRBJ2-5, with D perhaps matching TRBD1 (6 bases). Trimming removed 5 bases from V and 11 bases from J, with 18 bases in between. This CDR3 comprises 13 residues. Germline V CDR1 and CDR2: MDHEN, SYDVKM. The CDR3 reads CASSGTKPEEQYF. The CDR3, as DNA: TGTGCCAGCAGTGGGACAAAACCTGAAGAGCAGTACTTC.

The chain employs TRBV6-4 and TRBJ1-2, with a tentative D call TRBD1 (6 bases). The CDR3 totals 10 residues. Germline CDR1 MRHNA, CDR2 SNTAGT. The CDR3, as DNA: TGTGCGGGGGCAGGGGATGGCTACACCTTC. This codes for CAGAGDGYTF.